This TCR beta chain originates from a study of blood T cell repertoires in COVID-19. Study information: Sample material is recorded as cDNA or gDNA derived from T cells, B-cell-depleted T cells, or PBMCs.

As processed by the authors: Researchers report that nucleated cell counts were estimated from reference gene primer amplification. Produced via immunoSEQ multiplex PCR; TCRdb's table is partial and in-frame only. V and J calls and clone size are copied from that table; D and trimming were computed from the DNA. The repertoire consists of 350,000 to 400,000 clones, with roughly nine tenths occurring once and the leading ten covering more than 0.85%. The CDR3 is 13 residues long. Germline V gene sequence: CDR1 LNHDA, CDR2 SQIVND (reference sequence). J was trimmed by 7 bases and V by 10 bases; bases with no gene match: 10. The study recruited exposed participants who had met a COVID-19 case within 2 weeks before entry.

The receptor was isolated from a woman aged 40 to 49 who had been exposed to COVID-19. The sequenced sample consisted of PBMCs or T cells enriched from blood (not recorded which). The rearrangement uses TRBV19 and TRBJ1-2, with TRBD1 matching 9 bases. The CDR3 protein is CATYGGQGGGYTF. DNA for the CDR3: TGTGCCACTTATGGGGGACAGGGCGGTGGCTACACCTTC.